These 18 T cell receptor beta chains were sequenced from one sample in a study of siplizumab effects on memory and regulatory T cells. Produced via immunoSEQ multiplex PCR; TCRdb's table is partial and in-frame only. The sample lists about 120,000 clones, 94% seen once, with roughly 1.8% in the top ten. The sample taken for sequencing was non-Treg CD4+ T cells sorted from blood. These receptors came from a human donor in good health.

The chain is built from TRBV27 and TRBJ1-5, with D uncertain. V was clipped by 5 bases and J by 4 bases, with 6 bases between them. CDR3 length equals 12 residues. Per the germline V gene, CDR1 is MNHEY and CDR2 is SMNVEV (reference sequence). The CDR3 is CASSKLNQPQHF. The DNA for the CDR3 is TGTGCCAGCAGTAAACTAAATCAGCCCCAGCATTTT.

The chain employs TRBV7-8 and TRBJ2-3; unclear D gene. The V and J ends lost 4 bases and 4 bases respectively, with 9 bases between them. The germline V gene encodes CDR1 SGHVS and CDR2 FQNEAQ. This CDR3 spans 13 amino acids. The CDR3 nucleotides read TGTGCCAGCAGCTACCGAATCCCAGATACGCAGTATTTT. Translating gives CASSYRIPDTQYF. Looking up the rest from reference TRBV7-8 and TRBJ2-3 gives the full variable domain: GAGVSQSPRYKVAKRGQDVALRCDPISGHVSLFWYQQALGQGPEFLTYFQNEAQLDKSGLPSDRFFAERPEGSVSTLKIQRTQQEDSAVYLCASSYRIPDTQYFGPGTRLTVL.

The rearrangement joins TRBV5-1 to TRBJ2-6, with D tentatively TRBD2 (6 bases). Germline assignment: CDR1 SGHRS and CDR2 YFSETQ. Trimming pared 0 bases from V and 0 bases from J, leaving 10 bases between. The CDR3 contains 17 residues. CDR3 nucleotide sequence: TGCGCCAGCAGCTTGGCTAGCGCTCCCTCTGGGGCCAACGTCCTGACTTTC. Residues: CASSLASAPSGANVLTF.

This clone has only one observation. The V gene is TRBV11-3, the J gene TRBJ2-5, with TRBD2 matching 12 bases. J gave up 5 bases and V 2 bases, and 15 bases lay outside the gene matches. The CDR3 sequence is 19 residues long. Germline CDR1 is SGHNT and CDR2 is YENEEA. The CDR3 loop reads CASSLRLAGGLETYETQYF. CDR3 nucleotides: TGTGCCAGCAGCTTACGTCTAGCGGGGGGGCTTGAGACCTATGAGACCCAGTACTTC. Using reference TRBV11-3 and TRBJ2-5 for the parts outside the CDR3, the full variable domain is EAGVVQSPRYKIIEKKQPVAFWCNPISGHNTLYWYLQNLGQGPELLIRYENEEAVDDSQLPKDRFSAERLKGVDSTLKIQPAELGDSAVYLCASSLRLAGGLETYETQYFGPGTRLLVL.

The chain employs TRBV19 and TRBJ1-5; D perhaps matches TRBD1 (6 bases). With 4 bases removed from V and 2 bases from J, the gap between germline ends came to 15 bases. This CDR3 has 16 residues. Per germline, CDR1 LNHDA and CDR2 SQIVND (reference sequence). The CDR3 DNA is TGTGCCAGTAGTACGGGACACCTCTTGCGCAATCAGCCCCAGCATTTT. Its translation is CASSTGHLLRNQPQHF.

The chain carries TRBV19 and TRBJ2-3; a weak D match, TRBD2 (6 bases). CDR1 and CDR2 (germline): LNHDA, SQIVND (reference sequence). The CDR3 covers 14 residues. V was shortened by 4 bases and J by 5 bases, with 13 bases between the two germline ends. CDR3 bases: TGTGCCAGTAGTACCAACGGGGGAAAAGATACGCAGTATTTT. This codes for CASSTNGGKDTQYF.

The chain links TRBV5-6 to TRBJ1-5; D gene uncertain. The germline V and J ends were trimmed by 0 bases and 0 bases, with 10 bases remaining between them. This CDR3 region has 16 residues. Germline CDR1 SGHDT, CDR2 YYEEEE. CDR3 sequence reads: CASSLGQRYSNQPQHF. The DNA of the CDR3 is TGTGCCAGCAGCTTGGGCCAGAGATATAGCAATCAGCCCCAGCATTTT.

V and J are TRBV6-6 and TRBJ1-4; D is ambiguous. From germline, CDR1 is MNHNY and CDR2 SVGAGI (reference sequence). Trimming pared 7 bases from V and 0 bases from J, leaving 12 bases between. This CDR3 has 15 amino acids. In nucleotides, the CDR3 is TGTGCCAGCACCCACGGGGTTGCAACTAATGAAAAACTGTTTTTT. Translating it yields CASTHGVATNEKLFF.

This clone appeared once. This chain connects TRBV7-2 to TRBJ2-2, with D perhaps matching TRBD2 (5 bases). The CDR3 has 14 residues. The V gene lost 9 bases and the J gene lost 0 bases, with 11 bases spanning the gap. Germline V CDR1 and CDR2: SGHTA, FQGNSA. Written as DNA, the CDR3 is TGTGCCAGAGAGGGCGGAGCGAACACCGGGGAGCTGTTTTTT. This sequence encodes CAREGGANTGELFF.

The V gene is TRBV19, the J gene TRBJ2-5, with D hard to call. Germline CDR1 LNHDA, CDR2 SQIVND (reference sequence). CDR3 length equals 10 residues. Deletions cut 6 bases from V and 5 bases from J, with 4 bases between. The CDR3 sequence: CASRGETQYF. The CDR3 nucleotides read TGTGCCAGTAGGGGGGAGACCCAGTACTTC.

The chain couples TRBV5-1 to TRBJ2-5, with TRBD2 as a possible D gene (5 bases). V was shortened by 1 base and J by 5 bases, with 12 bases between the two germline ends. The CDR3 loop spans 14 amino acids. CDR1 SGHRS and CDR2 YFSETQ come from the germline V gene. DNA of the CDR3: TGCGCCAGCAGCTTGCCGGGGAGTAGCGAGACCCAGTACTTC. Translation: CASSLPGSSETQYF.

V and J are TRBV7-3 and TRBJ2-1; 11 bases map to TRBD2. Germline V gives CDR1 SGHTA, CDR2 FQGTGA. After removal of 4 bases from V and 3 bases from J, the junction contained 2 bases not matched to a gene. This CDR3 comprises 15 residues. The CDR3 here is CASSWGTSGYNEQFF. The CDR3 DNA reads TGTGCCAGCAGCTGGGGGACTAGCGGCTACAATGAGCAGTTCTTC.

A few counts support this clone. V is TRBV2 and J is TRBJ1-1; TRBD1 might be the D (5 bases). The germline V gene encodes CDR1 SNHLY and CDR2 FYNNEI. V was cut by 5 bases and J by 4 bases, with 8 bases left in between. CDR3 length: 12 amino acids. The CDR3: CASSIGGTEAFF. Here the CDR3 DNA reads TGTGCCAGCAGTATCGGGGGCACTGAAGCTTTCTTT. Full variable domain (rest looked up from reference TRBV2 and TRBJ1-1): EPEVTQTPSHQVTQMGQEVILRCVPISNHLYFYWYRQILGQKVEFLVSFYNNEISEKSEIFDDQFSVERPDGSNFTLKIRSTKLEDSAMYFCASSIGGTEAFFGQGTRLTVV.

The rearrangement uses TRBV9 and TRBJ2-1; TRBD2 might be the D (6 bases). The V gene lost 3 bases and the J gene lost 4 bases, with 11 bases spanning the gap. Germline-derived CDR1 and CDR2 are SGDLS and YYNGEE. This CDR3 has 14 residues. The CDR3 region has the DNA TGTGCCAGCAGCGCCGGGACTGCATACAATGAGCAGTTCTTC. Translated: CASSAGTAYNEQFF.

The chain joins TRBV2 to TRBJ1-2, with D uncertain. In germline, CDR1 is SNHLY, CDR2 FYNNEI. The CDR3 loop spans 13 amino acids. V was trimmed by 1 base and J by 4 bases, leaving 7 bases between them. CDR3 nucleotide sequence: TGTGCCAGCAGTGAAGGGCTGTTCTATGGCTACACCTTC. Protein: CASSEGLFYGYTF.

V usage is TRBV19 and J usage is TRBJ2-7, with 8 nucleotides matching TRBD2. Unmatched junction bases numbered 5, after V lost 1 base and J lost 3 bases. This CDR3 is built from 15 residues. Germline V gene data show CDR1 as LNHDA and CDR2 as SQIVND (reference sequence). CDR3 nucleotides: TGTGCCAGTAGTATAGGTACGGGGGGGTTCTACGAGCAGTACTTC. It encodes CASSIGTGGFYEQYF.

The V and J genes are TRBV5-1 and TRBJ1-5; unclear D gene. This CDR3 has 14 amino acids. V gave up 0 bases and J gave up 11 bases, with 15 bases separating them. The germline gives CDR1 SGHRS, CDR2 YFSETQ. The CDR3 region is CASSLAGLGGAQHF. The CDR3, as DNA: TGCGCCAGCAGCTTGGCCGGATTAGGTGGGGCCCAGCATTTT.

V is TRBV6-5 and J is TRBJ2-7; 10 bases fit TRBD1. Germline V gives CDR1 MNHEY, CDR2 SVGAGI. The junction had 8 bases not matched to a gene; V was cut back by 8 bases and J by 1 base. The CDR3 is made up of 15 amino acids. CDR3: CASGSGQGVSYEQYF. The CDR3 DNA sequence: TGTGCCAGCGGTTCAGGACAGGGGGTTTCCTACGAGCAGTACTTC.